The rows below give T cell receptor beta chains drawn from one sample of a study of T-cell reconstitution after alpha-beta-depleted transplantation in children. TCRdb independently ran MiXCR on the PCR reads; one entry per CDR3 protein. Of about 420,000 distinct CDR3 sequences listed, 16% are singletons. The sequenced sample was PBMCs, mostly from graft donor cells, obtained 360 days after TCRalphabeta/CD19-depleted stem cell transplant. These receptors originate from a boy under two years old who had a stem cell transplant for Wiskott-Aldrich syndrome, so the T cells may come from the graft donor. Each CDR3 is given with its conserved first and last residue. The D gene is left open where the match is weak. Clone size is shown for a subset of rows, as once, few, many or a class of expanded clone.

D gene	V gene	J gene	clone size	CDR3 DNA	CDR3 protein
-	TRBV12-3/TRBV12-4	TRBJ2-1	once	TGTGCCAGCAGTTTACAGCGGGGAGGGGGCAATGAGCAGTTCTTC	CASSLQRGGGNEQFF
-	TRBV20-1	TRBJ2-1	once	TGCAGTGCTACAGAGCAGTTCTTC	CSATEQFF
TRBD1	TRBV6-5	TRBJ2-1	few	TGTGCCACCCACAGGGGCAATGAGCAGTTCTTC	CATHRGNEQFF
TRBD1	TRBV20-1	TRBJ2-1	many	TGCAGTGCAAACGACAGGGTCTCCTACAATGAGCAGTTCTTC	CSANDRVSYNEQFF
-	TRBV2	TRBJ2-3	few	TGTGCCAGCAGTGGGGTTAGTGGAGCAGATACGCAGTATTTT	CASSGVSGADTQYF
-	TRBV29-1	TRBJ2-1	-	TGCAGCACTAGATTTTACAATGAGCAGTTCTTC	CSTRFYNEQFF
TRBD2	TRBV15	TRBJ2-7	many	TGTGCCACCAGCAGAGGGGGTAGCGGGGCATTCTACGAGCAGTACTTC	CATSRGGSGAFYEQYF
TRBD1	TRBV29-1	TRBJ2-1	-	TGCAGCGCTGGGAGACAGGGGGAAAATGAGCAGTTCTTC	CSAGRQGENEQFF
TRBD1	TRBV5-1	TRBJ1-2	-	TGCGCCAGCAGCTTGGGACAGGGGAGAAACTATGGCTACACCTTC	CASSLGQGRNYGYTF
-	TRBV20-1	TRBJ2-7	few	TGCAGTGCTAGACCACTCAGGGGTTCCTACGAGCAGTACTTC	CSARPLRGSYEQYF
TRBD2	TRBV20-1	TRBJ2-3	few	TGCAGTGCTGCGGGGGTACTAAGCACAGATACGCAGTATTTT	CSAAGVLSTDTQYF
-	TRBV10-3	TRBJ2-1	few	TGTGCCATCAGTGAGCGGGAGTTGTCCTACAATGAGCAGTTCTTC	CAISERELSYNEQFF
-	TRBV29-1	TRBJ2-5	few	TGCAGCGTTGAGTCCGGAGGAGGGGAGACCCAGTACTTC	CSVESGGGETQYF
-	TRBV12-3/TRBV12-4	TRBJ1-2	many	TGTGCCAGCACAAGAGCTACCTATGGCTACACCTTC	CASTRATYGYTF
TRBD2	TRBV29-1	TRBJ2-7	few	TGCAGCGCCACCCTAGCGGGGCGCTCCTACGAGCAGTACTTC	CSATLAGRSYEQYF
TRBD1	TRBV29-1	TRBJ2-7	-	TGCAGCGCTGGTGACAGGGCAACCTACGAGCAGTACTTC	CSAGDRATYEQYF
-	TRBV5-1	TRBJ2-2	few	TGCGCCAGCAGCTTGGTGCTGACCGGGGAGCTGTTTTTT	CASSLVLTGELFF
-	TRBV5-1	TRBJ2-5	-	TGCGCCAGCAGCTTCTCAAAAAAGTGGGAGACCCAGTACTTC	CASSFSKKWETQYF
TRBD1	TRBV3-1	TRBJ2-1	-	TGTGCCAGCAGAGAGGGACAGAGGCAGTTCTTC	CASREGQRQFF
-	TRBV20-1	TRBJ2-6	-	TGCAGTGGCAGGAGGTTCAATGGGGCCAACGTCCTGACTTTC	CSGRRFNGANVLTF
TRBD2	TRBV6-1	TRBJ2-5	few	TGTGCCAGCACCTTAGCGGGAGGAGAGACCCAGTACTTC	CASTLAGGETQYF
TRBD1	TRBV5-1	TRBJ2-7	few	TGCGCCAGCAGCCCAACAGGGACAGGGTACCACGAGCAGTACTTC	CASSPTGTGYHEQYF
TRBD2	TRBV3-1	TRBJ2-1	-	TGTGCCAGCAGCCCCTATTATGGGGCTAGCGGGAGTAATGAGCAGTTCTTC	CASSPYYGASGSNEQFF
TRBD1	TRBV12-3/TRBV12-4	TRBJ1-1	few	TGTGCCAGCAGTTTGGGCAGGGGGCGGGTCACTGAAGCTTTCTTT	CASSLGRGRVTEAFF
TRBD1	TRBV12-3/TRBV12-4	TRBJ2-7	many	TGTGCCAGCAGTTTGGGACAGGGACGTTACGAGCAGTACTTC	CASSLGQGRYEQYF
-	TRBV12-3/TRBV12-4	TRBJ2-5	-	TGTGCCAGCAGCTGGAACCCCCAAGAGACCCAGTACTTC	CASSWNPQETQYF
-	TRBV4-2	TRBJ2-2	-	TGTGCCAGCAGCCAAGATGTTACAAACACCGGGGAGCTGTTTTTT	CASSQDVTNTGELFF
TRBD1	TRBV5-1	TRBJ2-2	-	TGCGCCAGCAGCCTTATTACAGGGGCGAACACCGGGGAGCTGTTTTTT	CASSLITGANTGELFF
-	TRBV28	TRBJ2-7	-	TGTGCCAGCAGTTTTCGGCCCTTAAGAATCCACGAGCAGTACTTC	CASSFRPLRIHEQYF
TRBD1	TRBV2	TRBJ2-5	few	TGTGCCAGCAGCCCCAACAGGGGAAAGACCCAGTACTTC	CASSPNRGKTQYF
-	TRBV20-1	TRBJ2-7	-	TGCAGTGCTAGGTGGGCGGCTAAAAGCAACTACGAGCAGTACTTC	CSARWAAKSNYEQYF
-	TRBV2	TRBJ1-6	-	TGTGCCAGCAGTGACCAAGGGGCCTATAATTCACCCCTCCACTTT	CASSDQGAYNSPLHF
-	TRBV6-2/TRBV6-3	TRBJ2-7	-	TGTGCCAGCAGTTACGGGCTCGGGTACGAGCAGTACTTC	CASSYGLGYEQYF
-	TRBV10-2	TRBJ2-2	-	TGCGCCACCGGACTACTCCGCGGGGAGCTGTTTTTT	CATGLLRGELFF
TRBD1	TRBV10-3	TRBJ2-2	few	TGTGCCATCAGAATAGGGGGCTCAAGTCCCAACACCGGGGAGCTGTTTTTT	CAIRIGGSSPNTGELFF
TRBD1	TRBV10-3	TRBJ1-1	-	TGTGCCATCAGACTGACAGGGGGAGGCACTGAAGCTTTCTTT	CAIRLTGGGTEAFF
-	TRBV12-3/TRBV12-4	TRBJ1-2	-	TGTGCCAGCAGTTTTCCCTCAACAGGCAACTATGGCTACACCTTC	CASSFPSTGNYGYTF
TRBD1	TRBV12-3/TRBV12-4	TRBJ1-2	few	TGTGCCAGCACCCCTACAGGGGACCATGGCTACACCTTC	CASTPTGDHGYTF
-	TRBV6-1	TRBJ2-1	-	TGTGCCAGCAGCCTCAACCAGGGTTACAATGAGCAGTTCTTC	CASSLNQGYNEQFF
-	TRBV7-9	TRBJ2-3	few	TGTGCCAGCAGCCCAACCTCCAGGGCAGATACGCAGTATTTT	CASSPTSRADTQYF
TRBD2	TRBV20-1	TRBJ2-5	few	TGCAGTGCTAGACTAGCGGGGGGGCGGGAGACCCAGTACTTC	CSARLAGGRETQYF
-	TRBV11-2	TRBJ2-7	-	TGTGCCAGCAGCTTAAAGACCCCGGGTGAACCTTACTACGAGCAGTACTTC	CASSLKTPGEPYYEQYF
TRBD2	TRBV12-3/TRBV12-4	TRBJ2-3	-	TGTGCCAGCAGTTCCGGGACTAGCAAGAGGAATACGCAGTATTTT	CASSSGTSKRNTQYF
-	TRBV12-3/TRBV12-4	TRBJ2-2	few	TGTGCCAGCAGTAACAGGAGGGTAAACACCGGGGAGCTGTTTTTT	CASSNRRVNTGELFF
-	TRBV28	TRBJ2-7	-	TGTGCCAGCAGTTCGACACCTCCTCCCTACGAGCAGTACTTC	CASSSTPPPYEQYF